This T cell receptor (beta chain) is drawn from a study of OX40 agonist ivuxolimab in advanced cancers. Baseline, cycle 4 day 1, and cycle 7 day 1 were the blood sampling points. V lost 7 bases, J lost 0 bases, and 22 bases lay in between. This CDR3 contains 18 residues. The germline CDR1 and CDR2 sequences are MGHDK and SYGVNS. TCRdb's table, derived via immunoSEQ multiplex PCR, lists solely in-frame clones and lacks some. The sample lists 40,000 or so clones, about 86% seen once, with about 0.37% in the top ten. Specimen: CD4+ or CD8+ T cells sorted from blood, collected in a trial of the OX40 agonist ivuxolimab. The chain couples TRBV25-1 to TRBJ1-3; tentatively, D is TRBD1 (6 bases). This TCR came from an adult with an advanced solid tumor such as melanoma, head and neck, liver or kidney cancer. This CDR3 reads CASTGRGYSTRSGNTIYF. The CDR3 DNA reads TGTGCCAGCACGGGCAGGGGATACTCAACCCGCTCTGGAAACACCATATATTTT. The full variable domain, with the rest looked up from reference TRBV25-1 and TRBJ1-3, is EADIYQTPRYLVIGTGKKITLECSQTMGHDKMYWYQQDPGMELHLIHYSYGVNSTEKGDLSSESTVSRIRTEHFPLTLESARPSHTSQYLCASTGRGYSTRSGNTIYFGEGSWLTVV.